This T cell receptor (beta chain) comes out of a study of T-cell memory formation after mild COVID-19. Study results and limitations: Several responding clones turned up in pre-infection memory, indicating that cross-reactive memory may have taken part. Contracting clones from day 15 to 85 had balanced CD4/CD8; later expanders favoured CD4+.

About this clonotype itself: Antigen specificity is unknown.

This CDR3 has 14 amino acids. The V end lost 3 bases, the J end lost 1 base, and 11 bases lay between the germline ends. Germline CDR1 SGHRS, CDR2 YFSETQ. After 5'RACE with constant-segment primers, TCR alpha and TCR beta cDNA libraries carrying sample barcodes and UMIs were obtained. TCRdb independently ran MiXCR on the 5' RACE reads; one entry per CDR3 protein. The sample yields approximately 500,000 distinct CDR3 sequences, around a quarter seen once. The sequenced material came from PBMCs or a T cell subset sorted from them (not recorded which). V gene TRBV5-1 combines with J gene TRBJ2-7; a weak D match, TRBD2 (5 bases). The TCR originated in an adult woman who had mild COVID-19 (a few samples of this study predate the infection). Cell type and time point are not known. The CDR3 protein is CASSYSGKSYEQYF. DNA for the CDR3: TGCGCCAGCAGCTACTCCGGGAAATCCTACGAGCAGTACTTC.